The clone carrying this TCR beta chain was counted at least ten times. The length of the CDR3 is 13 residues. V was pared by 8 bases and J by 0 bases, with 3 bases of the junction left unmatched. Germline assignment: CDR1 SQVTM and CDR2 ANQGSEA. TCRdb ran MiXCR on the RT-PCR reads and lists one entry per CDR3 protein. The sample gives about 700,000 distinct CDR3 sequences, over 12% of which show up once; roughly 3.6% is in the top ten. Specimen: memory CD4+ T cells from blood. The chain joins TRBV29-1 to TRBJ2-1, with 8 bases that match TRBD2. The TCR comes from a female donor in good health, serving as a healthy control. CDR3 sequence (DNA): TGCAGCACTGGGACTAGCTCCTACAATGAGCAGTTCTTC. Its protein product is CSTGTSSYNEQFF.